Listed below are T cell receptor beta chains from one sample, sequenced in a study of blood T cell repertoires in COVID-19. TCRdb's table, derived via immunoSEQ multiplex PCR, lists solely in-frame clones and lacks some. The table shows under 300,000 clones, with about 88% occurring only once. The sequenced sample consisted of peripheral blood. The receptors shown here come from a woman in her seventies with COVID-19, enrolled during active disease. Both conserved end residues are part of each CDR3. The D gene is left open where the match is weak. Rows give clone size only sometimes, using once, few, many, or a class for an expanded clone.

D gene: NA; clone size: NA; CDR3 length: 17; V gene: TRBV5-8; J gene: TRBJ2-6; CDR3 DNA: TGTGCCAGCAGCACCGGGACTTCCCCGTCGGGGGCCAACGTCCTGACTTTC; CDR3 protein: CASSTGTSPSGANVLTF
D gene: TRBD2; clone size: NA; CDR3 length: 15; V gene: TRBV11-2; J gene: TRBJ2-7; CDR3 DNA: TGTGCCAGCAGCACGGGACTAGCGGGATTCTACGAGCAGTACTTC; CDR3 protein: CASSTGLAGFYEQYF
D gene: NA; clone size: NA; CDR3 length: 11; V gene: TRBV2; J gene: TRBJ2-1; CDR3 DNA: TGTGCCAGCAGTTATTACAATGAGCAGTTCTTC; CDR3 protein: CASSYYNEQFF
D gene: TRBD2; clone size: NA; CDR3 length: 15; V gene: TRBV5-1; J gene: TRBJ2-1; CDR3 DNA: TGCGCCAGCAGCCAGAGCGGGGGGGCCGAAAATGAGCAGTTCTTC; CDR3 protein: CASSQSGGAENEQFF
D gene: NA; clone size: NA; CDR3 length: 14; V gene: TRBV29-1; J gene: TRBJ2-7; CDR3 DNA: TGCAGCGTGGCCTGGGACACGATCTCCTACGAGCAGTACTTC; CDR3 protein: CSVAWDTISYEQYF
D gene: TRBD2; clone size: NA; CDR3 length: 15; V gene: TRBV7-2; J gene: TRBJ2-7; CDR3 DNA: TGTGCCAGCAGCTTAGCCGGGACTAACTCCTACGAGCAGTACTTC; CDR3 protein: CASSLAGTNSYEQYF
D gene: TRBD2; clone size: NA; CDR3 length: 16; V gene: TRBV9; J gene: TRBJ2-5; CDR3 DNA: TGTGCCAGCAGCGCCCTCGGGCTAGCGGGGGTAGAGACCCAGTACTTC; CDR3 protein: CASSALGLAGVETQYF
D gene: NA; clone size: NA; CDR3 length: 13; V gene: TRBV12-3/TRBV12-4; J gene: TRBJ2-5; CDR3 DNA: TGTGCCAGCAGTTTGCCGTCGGAAGAGACCCAGTACTTC; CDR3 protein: CASSLPSEETQYF
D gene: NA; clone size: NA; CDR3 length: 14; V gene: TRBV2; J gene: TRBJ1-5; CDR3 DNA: TGTGCCAGCAGTGAATTGCCAGATAATCAGCCCCAGCATTTT; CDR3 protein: CASSELPDNQPQHF
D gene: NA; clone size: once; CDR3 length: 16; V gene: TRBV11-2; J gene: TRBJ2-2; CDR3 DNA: TGTGCCAGCATCATAACCCGCGGGGAGCATACCGGGGAGCTGTTTTTT; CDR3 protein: CASIITRGEHTGELFF
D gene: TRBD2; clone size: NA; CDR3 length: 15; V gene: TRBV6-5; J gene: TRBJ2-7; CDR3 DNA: TGTGCCACCCAATTTAGCGGGGAAATCCCCTACGAGCAGTACTTC; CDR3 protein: CATQFSGEIPYEQYF
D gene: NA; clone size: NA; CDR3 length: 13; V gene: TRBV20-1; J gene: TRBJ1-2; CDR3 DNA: TGCAGTGCTAGTAGGGGTGGGTTATATGGCTACACCTTC; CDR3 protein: CSASRGGLYGYTF
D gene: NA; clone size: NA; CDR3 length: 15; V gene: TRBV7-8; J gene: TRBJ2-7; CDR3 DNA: TGTGCCAGCAGCTTAGGGACTTCTGGCTCCTACGAGCAGTACTTC; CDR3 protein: CASSLGTSGSYEQYF
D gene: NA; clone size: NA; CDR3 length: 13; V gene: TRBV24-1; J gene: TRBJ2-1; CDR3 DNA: TGTGCCACCAGGGACACCTCCTACAATGAGCAGTTCTTC; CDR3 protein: CATRDTSYNEQFF
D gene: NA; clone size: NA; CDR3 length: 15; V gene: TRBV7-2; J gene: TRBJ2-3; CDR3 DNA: TGTGCCAGCAGCTTGACTTTTACTAGCACAGATACGCAGTATTTT; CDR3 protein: CASSLTFTSTDTQYF
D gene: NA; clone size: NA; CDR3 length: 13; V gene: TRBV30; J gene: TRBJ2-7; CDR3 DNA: TGTGCCTGGAGTCGACAGGGGAGGGACGAGCAGTACTTC; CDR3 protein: CAWSRQGRDEQYF
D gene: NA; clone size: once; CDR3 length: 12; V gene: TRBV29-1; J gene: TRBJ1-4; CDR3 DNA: TGCAGCGTTGCAGGGGCGGATGAAAAACTGTTTTTT; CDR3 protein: CSVAGADEKLFF
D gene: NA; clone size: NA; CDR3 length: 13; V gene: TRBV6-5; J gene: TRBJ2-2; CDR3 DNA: TGTGCCAGCAGTTCTTTTCCCACCGGGGAGCTGTTTTTT; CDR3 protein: CASSSFPTGELFF
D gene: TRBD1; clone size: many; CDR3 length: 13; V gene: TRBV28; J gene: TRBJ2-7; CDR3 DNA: TGTGCCAGCAGCTTCGGGACAGCCCGAGAGCAGTACTTC; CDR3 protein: CASSFGTAREQYF
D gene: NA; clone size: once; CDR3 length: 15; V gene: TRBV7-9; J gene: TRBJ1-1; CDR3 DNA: TGTGCCAGCAGCTTAGCTTGGCAGATGAACACTGAAGCTTTCTTT; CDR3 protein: CASSLAWQMNTEAFF
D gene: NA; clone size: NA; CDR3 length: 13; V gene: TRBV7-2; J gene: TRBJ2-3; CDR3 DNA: TGTGCCAGCGGGGGGGGCCGAGGAAATACGCAGTATTTT; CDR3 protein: CASGGGRGNTQYF
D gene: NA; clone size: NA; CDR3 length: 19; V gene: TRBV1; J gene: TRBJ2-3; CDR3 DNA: TGCACCAGCAGCCAAGATTCGGGACTAGCGGGGGGGCCGGTAGATACGCAGTATTTT; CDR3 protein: CTSSQDSGLAGGPVDTQYF
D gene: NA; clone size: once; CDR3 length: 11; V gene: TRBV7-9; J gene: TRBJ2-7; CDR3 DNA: TGTGCCAGCAGCCCGGTTTACGAGCAGTACTTC; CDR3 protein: CASSPVYEQYF
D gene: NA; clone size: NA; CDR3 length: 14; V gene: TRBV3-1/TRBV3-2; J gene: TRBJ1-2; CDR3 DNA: TGTGCCAGCAGCCTCCTAGGGGGGGAGGCCGGCTACACCTTC; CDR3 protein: CASSLLGGEAGYTF
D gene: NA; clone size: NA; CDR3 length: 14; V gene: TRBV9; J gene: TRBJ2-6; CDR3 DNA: TGTGCCAGCGCCTCGAGCTCTGGGGCCAACGTCCTGACTTTC; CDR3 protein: CASASSSGANVLTF
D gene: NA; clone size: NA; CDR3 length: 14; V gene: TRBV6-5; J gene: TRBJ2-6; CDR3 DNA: TGTGCCAGCATCAACACGGGTGGGGCCAACGTCCTGACTTTC; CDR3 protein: CASINTGGANVLTF
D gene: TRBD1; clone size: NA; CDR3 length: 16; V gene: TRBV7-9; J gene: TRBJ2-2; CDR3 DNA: TGTGCCAGCAGCTTAGTGTCACAGGGGTTTATGGGGGAGCTGTTTTTT; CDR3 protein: CASSLVSQGFMGELFF
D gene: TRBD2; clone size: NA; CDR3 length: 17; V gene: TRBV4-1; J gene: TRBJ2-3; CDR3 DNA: TGCGCCAGCAGCCAGCCGACTAGCGGGGGGCGTGTAGATACGCAGTATTTT; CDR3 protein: CASSQPTSGGRVDTQYF
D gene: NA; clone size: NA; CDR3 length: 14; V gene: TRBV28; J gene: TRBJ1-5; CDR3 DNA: TGTGCCAGCAGTTTAGGCAATAGCAATCAGCCCCAGCATTTT; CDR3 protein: CASSLGNSNQPQHF
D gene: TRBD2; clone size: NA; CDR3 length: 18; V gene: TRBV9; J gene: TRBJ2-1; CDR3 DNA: TGTGCCAGCAGCGTATCTAGCGGGGGGGTTAGCTCCTACAATGAGCAGTTCTTC; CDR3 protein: CASSVSSGGVSSYNEQFF
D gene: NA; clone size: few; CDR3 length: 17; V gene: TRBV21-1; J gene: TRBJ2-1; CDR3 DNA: TGTGCCAGCAGCAAAAGAGATGGGACAGGGGGACGTAATGAGCAGTTCTTC; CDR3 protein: CASSKRDGTGGRNEQFF
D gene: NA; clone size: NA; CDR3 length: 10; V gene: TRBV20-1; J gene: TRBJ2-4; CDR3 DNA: TGTCCCGGGTCCAAAAACATTCAGTACTTC; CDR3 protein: CPGSKNIQYF
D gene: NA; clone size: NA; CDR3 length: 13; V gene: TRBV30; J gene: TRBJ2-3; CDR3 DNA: TGTGCCTGGAATGGGGCGCAGGCAGATACGCAGTATTTT; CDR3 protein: CAWNGAQADTQYF
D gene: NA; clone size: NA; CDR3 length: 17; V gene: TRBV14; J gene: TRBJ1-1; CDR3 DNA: TGTGCCAGCAGCCCACCGGGACTCCGGGGGAAGAACACTGAAGCTTTCTTT; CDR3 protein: CASSPPGLRGKNTEAFF
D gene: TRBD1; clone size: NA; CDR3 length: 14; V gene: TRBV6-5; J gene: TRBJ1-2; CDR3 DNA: TGTGCCAGCAGGCTAGGACAGGCCCATTATGGCTACACCTTC; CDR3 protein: CASRLGQAHYGYTF
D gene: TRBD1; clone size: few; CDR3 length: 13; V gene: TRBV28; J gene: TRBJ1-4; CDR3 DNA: TGTGCCAGCCAGGGACAGTTGAATGAAAAACTGTTTTTT; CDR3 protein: CASQGQLNEKLFF
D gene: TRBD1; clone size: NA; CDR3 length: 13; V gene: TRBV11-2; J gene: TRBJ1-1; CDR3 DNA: TGTGCCAGCAGCCCCCAGGGGGCCTCTGAAGCTTTCTTT; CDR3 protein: CASSPQGASEAFF
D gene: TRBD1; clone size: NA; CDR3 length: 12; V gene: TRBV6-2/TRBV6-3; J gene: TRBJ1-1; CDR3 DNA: TGTGCCAGCAGCACGACAGGGGGTGAAGCTTTCTTT; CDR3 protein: CASSTTGGEAFF
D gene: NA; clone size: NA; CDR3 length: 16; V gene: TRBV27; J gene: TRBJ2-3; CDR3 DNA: TGTGCCAGCACTCGAGGGGGGGTGGATGCGACAGATACGCAGTATTTT; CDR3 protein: CASTRGGVDATDTQYF
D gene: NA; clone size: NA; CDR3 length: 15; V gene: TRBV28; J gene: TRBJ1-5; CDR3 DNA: TGTGCCAGCAGTTTGGAAGGGGCAGGGAATCAGCCCCAGCATTTT; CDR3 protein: CASSLEGAGNQPQHF
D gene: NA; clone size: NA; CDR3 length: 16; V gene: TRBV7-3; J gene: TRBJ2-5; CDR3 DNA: TGTGCCAGCAGCTCAAGCCCCGCCGCCACAGGGGAGACCCAGTACTTC; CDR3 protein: CASSSSPAATGETQYF
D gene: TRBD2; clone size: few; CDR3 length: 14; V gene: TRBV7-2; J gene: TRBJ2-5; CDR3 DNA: TGTGCCAGCAGCTTTACTAGCGGGGGTGAGACCCAGTACTTC; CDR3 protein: CASSFTSGGETQYF
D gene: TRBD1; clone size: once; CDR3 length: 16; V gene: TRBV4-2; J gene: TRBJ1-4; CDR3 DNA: TGTGCCAGCAGCCAAGATTGGGGGACAGGGGGTGAAAAACTGTTTTTT; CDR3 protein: CASSQDWGTGGEKLFF
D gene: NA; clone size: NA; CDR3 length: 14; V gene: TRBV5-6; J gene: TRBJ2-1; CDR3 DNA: TGTGCCAGCAGCTTCGTACTCGCTGAAAATGAGCAGTTCTTC; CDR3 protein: CASSFVLAENEQFF
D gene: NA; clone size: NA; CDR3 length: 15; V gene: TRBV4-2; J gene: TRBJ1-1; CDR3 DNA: TGTGCCAGCAGCCAAGATACGCGGGGACGGACTGAAGCTTTCTTT; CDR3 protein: CASSQDTRGRTEAFF
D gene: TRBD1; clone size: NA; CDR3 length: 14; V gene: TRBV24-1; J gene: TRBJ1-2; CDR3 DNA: TGTGCCACCAGTGATCCCAGGGGGCCGAGTGGCTACACCTTC; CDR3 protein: CATSDPRGPSGYTF
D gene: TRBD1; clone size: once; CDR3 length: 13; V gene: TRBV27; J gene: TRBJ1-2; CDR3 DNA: TGTGCCAGCAGTTACGGACAGGGTAAAGGCTACACCTTC; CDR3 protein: CASSYGQGKGYTF
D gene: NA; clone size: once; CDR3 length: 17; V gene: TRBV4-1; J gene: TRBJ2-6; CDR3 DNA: TGCGCCAGCAGCCAAGCTTCGGGGTTTACTGGGGCCAACGTCCTGACTTTC; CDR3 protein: CASSQASGFTGANVLTF
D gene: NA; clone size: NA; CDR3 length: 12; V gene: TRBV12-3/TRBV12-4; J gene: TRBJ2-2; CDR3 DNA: TGTGCCAGCAGTTTCGTCGCCGGGGAGCTGTTTTTT; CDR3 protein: CASSFVAGELFF
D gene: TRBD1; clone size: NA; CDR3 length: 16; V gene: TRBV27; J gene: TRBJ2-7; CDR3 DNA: TGTGCCAGCAGTTTATCCCCTGGCAGGGGGTCCTACGAGCAGTACTTC; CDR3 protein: CASSLSPGRGSYEQYF
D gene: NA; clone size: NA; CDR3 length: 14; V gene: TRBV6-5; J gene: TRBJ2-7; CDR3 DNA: TGTGCCAGCACCCCGCGGGGTTCAGCCTACGAGCAGTACTTC; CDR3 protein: CASTPRGSAYEQYF
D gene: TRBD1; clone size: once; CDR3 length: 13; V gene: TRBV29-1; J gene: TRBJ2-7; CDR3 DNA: TGCAGCGTTGGACAGGGGGCCCCCTACGAGCAGTACTTC; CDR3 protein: CSVGQGAPYEQYF
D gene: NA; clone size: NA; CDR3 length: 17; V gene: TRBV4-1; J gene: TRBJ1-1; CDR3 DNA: TGCGCCAGCAGCCAAGATACAGGATGGGGTAAAACAACTGAAGCTTTCTTT; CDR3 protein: CASSQDTGWGKTTEAFF